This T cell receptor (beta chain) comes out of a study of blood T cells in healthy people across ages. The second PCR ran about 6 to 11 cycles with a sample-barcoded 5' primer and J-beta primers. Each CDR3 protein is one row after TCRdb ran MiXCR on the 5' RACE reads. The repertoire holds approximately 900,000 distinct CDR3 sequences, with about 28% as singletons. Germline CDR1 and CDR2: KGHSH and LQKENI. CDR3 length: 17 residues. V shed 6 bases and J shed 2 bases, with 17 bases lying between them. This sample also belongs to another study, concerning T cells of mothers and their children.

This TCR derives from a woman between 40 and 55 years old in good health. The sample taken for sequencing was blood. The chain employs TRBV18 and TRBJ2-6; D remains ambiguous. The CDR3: CASSSSRSYTGANVLTF. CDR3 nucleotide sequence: TGTGCCAGCTCCTCTAGTCGGTCCTATACTGGGGCCAACGTCCTGACTTTC.